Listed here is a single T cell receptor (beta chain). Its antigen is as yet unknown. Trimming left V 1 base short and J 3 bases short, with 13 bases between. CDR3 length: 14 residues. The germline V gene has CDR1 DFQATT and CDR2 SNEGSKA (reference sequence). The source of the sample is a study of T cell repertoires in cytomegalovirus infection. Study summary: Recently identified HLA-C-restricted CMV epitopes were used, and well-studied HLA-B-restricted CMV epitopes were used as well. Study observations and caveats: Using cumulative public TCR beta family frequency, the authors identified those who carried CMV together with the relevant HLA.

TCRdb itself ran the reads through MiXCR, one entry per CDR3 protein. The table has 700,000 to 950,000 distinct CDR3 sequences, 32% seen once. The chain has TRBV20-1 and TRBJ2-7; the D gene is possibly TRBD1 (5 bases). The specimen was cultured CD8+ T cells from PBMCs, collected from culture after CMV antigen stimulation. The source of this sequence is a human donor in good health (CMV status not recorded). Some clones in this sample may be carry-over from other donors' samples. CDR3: CSARVDSLGYEQYF. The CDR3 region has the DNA TGCAGTGCTAGAGTTGACAGCTTAGGCTACGAGCAGTACTTC.